Below, 13 T cell receptor beta chains from the same sample are listed, as sequenced in a study of cytomegalovirus exposure and HLA in healthy donors. Primers included in the PCR were 60 Vbeta and 13 Jbeta primers. The method was immunoSEQ multiplex PCR; TCRdb's version includes in-frame clones alone and lacks a portion of them. The sample comprises some 95,000 clones, 78% of which are singletons, and approximately 4% rests with the top ten. The sample consisted of PBMCs. The receptor set was obtained from a woman between 40 and 55 years old in good health and CMV-seropositive.

The chain is built from TRBV2 and TRBJ1-1; a weak D match, TRBD1 (6 bases). Trimming removed 6 bases at V and 2 bases at J, with 13 bases between. The germline V gene has CDR1 SNHLY and CDR2 FYNNEI. This CDR3 comprises 14 residues. CDR3 DNA: TGTGCCAGCAGGAGGACAGACACCAACACTGAAGCTTTCTTT. Protein: CASRRTDTNTEAFF.

The chain recombines TRBV5-1 with TRBJ1-4; D might be TRBD1 (6 bases). From germline, CDR1 is SGHRS and CDR2 YFSETQ. CDR3 length equals 15 residues. With 4 bases removed from V and 5 bases from J, the gap between germline ends came to 15 bases. CDR3 protein: CASSTLGQINEKLFF. CDR3 nucleotides: TGCGCCAGCAGCACCCTCGGACAGATAAATGAAAAACTGTTTTTT.

The chain recombines TRBV10-3 with TRBJ2-5; 9 bases map to TRBD1. Trimming at V came to 9 bases and at J to 3 bases, leaving 11 bases not matched to a gene. From germline, CDR1 is ENHRY and CDR2 SYGVKD. This CDR3 has 15 residues. The CDR3 DNA reads as TGTGCCATATCAAACAGGGGGCAGCCAGAAGAGACCCAGTACTTC. Translated: CAISNRGQPEETQYF.

The chain links TRBV5-1 to TRBJ2-7; a weak D match, TRBD2 (5 bases). The germline CDR1 and CDR2 sequences are SGHRS and YFSETQ. The V end was cut by 4 bases, the J end by 1 base, with 12 bases between. This CDR3 has 14 residues. CDR3 protein: CASSEGVLSYEQYF. CDR3 coding DNA: TGCGCCAGCAGCGAGGGAGTTCTTTCCTACGAGCAGTACTTC.

The CDR3 spells CASKGQGTDSYTF. DNA for the CDR3: TGTGCCAGCAAGGGACAGGGGACGGATAGCTACACCTTC. This sequence joins TRBV6-1 and TRBJ1-2; 10 bases agree with TRBD1. The germline V gene encodes CDR1 MNHNS and CDR2 SASEGT. This CDR3 is built from 13 residues. The V and J ends lost 7 bases and 9 bases, in that order; junction bases with no gene match: 8.

The chain's CDR3 is CASSYSGTLHKETQYF. CDR3 nucleotides: TGTGCCAGCAGTTACTCCGGGACACTTCATAAAGAGACCCAGTACTTC. The chain uses TRBV6-5 and TRBJ2-5, with a tentative D call TRBD1 (6 bases). V was cut by 0 bases and J by 3 bases, with 14 bases left in between. Germline V gives CDR1 MNHEY, CDR2 SVGAGI. The CDR3 length is 16 residues.

The gene calls are TRBV28 and TRBJ1-5; tentative D call: TRBD1 (5 bases). V lost 6 bases to trimming and J lost 1 base, with 16 bases between them. CDR3 length equals 16 residues. In germline, CDR1 is MDHEN, CDR2 SYDVKM. In nucleotides, the CDR3 is TGTGCCAGCAGCCGATCGGGGGGACTCAGCAATCAGCCCCAGCATTTT. It translates to CASSRSGGLSNQPQHF.

The chain recombines TRBV6-1 with TRBJ2-1; D perhaps matches TRBD1 (6 bases). V lost 10 bases and J 5 bases, leaving 15 bases between the germline ends. The CDR3 loop spans 13 amino acids. Germline loops: CDR1 MNHNS, CDR2 SASEGT. CDR3 loop: CATRTARDNEQFF. The CDR3 DNA reads as TGTGCCACCCGGACAGCGCGCGACAATGAGCAGTTCTTC.

A few counts support this clone. J is TRBJ2-1 and V is TRBV7-6; 9 positions agree with TRBD1. CDR3 length: 18 amino acids. Germline trimming cut 3 bases from V and 4 bases from J; bases unmatched to any gene: 13. The germline gives CDR1 SGHVS, CDR2 FNYEAQ. Here the CDR3 reads CASSFIPTGGDLYNEQFF. The DNA for the CDR3 is TGTGCCAGCAGCTTTATCCCGACAGGGGGAGATTTATACAATGAGCAGTTCTTC. Full variable domain (missing parts from reference TRBV7-6 and TRBJ2-1): GAGVSQSPRYKVTKRGQDVALRCDPISGHVSLYWYRQALGQGPEFLTYFNYEAQQDKSGLPNDRFSAERPEGSISTLTIQRTEQRDSAMYRCASSFIPTGGDLYNEQFFGPGTRLTVL.

The genes are TRBV19 and TRBJ2-3, with TRBD1 matching 7 bases. The CDR3 runs 17 residues. V lost 6 bases, J lost 2 bases, and 14 bases stayed unmatched. CDR1 and CDR2 (germline): LNHDA, SQIVND (reference sequence). The CDR3 bases are TGTGCCAGTAGCCGCGGTAGGAAAACAGGGGCCACAGATACGCAGTATTTT. Translation: CASSRGRKTGATDTQYF. Complete variable domain (other parts from reference TRBV19 and TRBJ2-3): DGGITQSPKYLFRKEGQNVTLSCEQNLNHDAMYWYRQDPGQGLRLIYYSQIVNDFQKGDIAEGYSVSREKKESFPLTVTSAQKNPTAFYLCASSRGRKTGATDTQYFGPGTRLTVL.

With respect to this clone: Other nucleotide sequences from this sample produce the same CDR3. The chain employs TRBV7-9 and TRBJ2-1; D perhaps matches TRBD1 (5 bases). The CDR3 is 12 residues long. Germline CDR1 and CDR2: SEHNR and FQNEAQ (reference sequence). V lost 5 bases to trimming and J lost 7 bases, with 9 bases between them. The CDR3 loop is CASSTKGNEQFF. The CDR3 coding sequence is TGTGCCAGCAGCACTAAGGGGAATGAGCAGTTCTTC.

The chain is built from TRBV6-5 and TRBJ1-3; TRBD1 might be the D (6 bases). V was shortened by 0 bases and J by 2 bases, with 11 bases between the two germline ends. The CDR3 contains 16 residues. Germline assignment: CDR1 MNHEY and CDR2 SVGAGI. CDR3 amino acids: CASSYSADSTGNTIYF. DNA of the CDR3: TGTGCCAGCAGTTACTCGGCGGACAGCACTGGAAACACCATATATTTT.

This clone is labeled as medium-sized. The V and J genes are TRBV7-9 and TRBJ2-1, with 10 bases lining up with TRBD2. V lost 0 bases, J lost 9 bases, and 5 bases stayed unmatched. The germline V gene has CDR1 SEHNR and CDR2 FQNEAQ (reference sequence). This CDR3 contains 15 residues. The CDR3 protein is CASSLALAGDAEQFF. CDR3 DNA: TGTGCCAGCAGCTTAGCTCTAGCGGGAGATGCTGAGCAGTTCTTC. The full variable domain, completed using reference TRBV7-9 and TRBJ2-1, is DTGVSQNPRHKITKRGQNVTFRCDPISEHNRLYWYRQTLGQGPEFLTYFQNEAQLEKSRLLSDRFSAERPKGSFSTLEIQRTEQGDSAMYLCASSLALAGDAEQFFGPGTRLTVL.